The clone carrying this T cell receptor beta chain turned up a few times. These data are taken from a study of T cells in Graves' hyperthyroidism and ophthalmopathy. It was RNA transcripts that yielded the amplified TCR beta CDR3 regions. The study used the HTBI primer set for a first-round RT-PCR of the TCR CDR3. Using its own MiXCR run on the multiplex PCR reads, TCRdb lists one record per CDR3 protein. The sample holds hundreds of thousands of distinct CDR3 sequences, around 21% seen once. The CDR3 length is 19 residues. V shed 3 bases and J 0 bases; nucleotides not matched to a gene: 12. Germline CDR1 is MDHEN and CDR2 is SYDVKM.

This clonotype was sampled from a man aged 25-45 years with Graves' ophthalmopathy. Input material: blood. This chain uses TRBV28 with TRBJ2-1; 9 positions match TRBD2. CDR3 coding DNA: TGTGCCAGCAGTTTCGGCGGGAGGGGGCTAGCGGCCTCCTACAATGAGCAGTTCTTC. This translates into CASSFGGRGLAASYNEQFF. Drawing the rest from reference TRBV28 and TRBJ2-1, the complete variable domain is DVKVTQSSRYLVKRTGEKVFLECVQDMDHENMFWYRQDPGLGLRLIYFSYDVKMKEKGDIPEGYSVSREKKERFSLILESASTNQTSMYLCASSFGGRGLAASYNEQFFGPGTRLTVL.